A selection of T cell receptor beta chains follows, all from one sample in a study of cytomegalovirus exposure and HLA in healthy donors. The protocol was immunoSEQ multiplex PCR, while the TCRdb copy is restricted to in-frame clones and leaves out a portion. The data show 90,000 to 150,000 clones, about three quarters seen once. The sequenced sample consisted of PBMCs. Source of these receptors: a woman aged 40 to 49 in good health and CMV-seropositive. Both conserved end residues are part of each CDR3. D genes are given only for firm matches. Clone size is given for some rows only: seen once, a few or many times, or a class if the clone is expanded.

>TRBV5-1|TRBJ1-4|TRBD1|-
CASSFQGADEKLFF
TGCGCCAGCAGCTTTCAGGGGGCGGATGAAAAACTGTTTTTT
>TRBV30|TRBJ1-2|-|-
CAWLAPLRRRANYGYTF
TGTGCCTGGCTGGCCCCCCTGCGGCGGAGGGCTAACTATGGCTACACCTTC
>TRBV7-6|TRBJ2-7|-|few
CASSRGPDSGYEQYF
TGTGCCAGCAGCCGAGGGCCCGATTCAGGCTACGAGCAGTACTTC
>TRBV29-1|TRBJ1-1|-|few
CSVGGYPNTEAFF
TGCAGCGTGGGGGGGTACCCCAATACTGAAGCTTTCTTT
>TRBV20-1|TRBJ1-6|-|-
CSASRSSPLHF
TGCAGTGCCTCGCGGTCCTCACCCCTCCACTTT
>TRBV25-1|TRBJ2-3|-|once
CASSVRGSSTDTQYF
TGTGCCAGCAGTGTTAGGGGGTCCTCCACAGATACGCAGTATTTT
>TRBV4-1|TRBJ2-5|TRBD1|-
CASSPTGGGFLWETQYF
TGCGCCAGCAGCCCGACAGGGGGCGGCTTTCTTTGGGAGACCCAGTACTTC
>TRBV5-1|TRBJ2-7|-|-
CASSPPGVGYEQYF
TGCGCCAGCAGCCCCCCCGGGGTAGGATACGAGCAGTACTTC
>TRBV2|TRBJ2-7|-|-
CASSGGQVKVGEQYF
TGTGCCAGCAGTGGGGGGCAGGTAAAAGTGGGGGAGCAGTACTTC
>TRBV7-9|TRBJ2-1|-|-
CASSLGPPVYNEQFF
TGTGCCAGCAGCTTAGGGCCCCCCGTTTACAATGAGCAGTTCTTC
>TRBV29-1|TRBJ2-7|-|-
CSGGAGGYEQYF
TGCAGCGGCGGGGCTGGAGGCTACGAGCAGTACTTC
>TRBV6-1|TRBJ1-5|TRBD1|-
CASSGTGIYSNQPQHF
TGTGCCAGCAGTGGGACAGGGATCTATAGCAATCAGCCCCAGCATTTT
>TRBV30|TRBJ2-7|TRBD2|-
CAWSRGSGNEQYF
TGTGCCTGGAGTAGGGGTAGCGGGAACGAGCAGTACTTC
>TRBV19|TRBJ2-7|TRBD2|-
CASRRLAGDNEQYF
TGTGCCAGTAGACGACTAGCGGGGGACAACGAGCAGTACTTC
>TRBV29-1|TRBJ1-5|-|-
CSVAEGRGNQPQHF
TGCAGCGTTGCGGAGGGTAGGGGCAATCAGCCCCAGCATTTT
>TRBV5-8|TRBJ2-3|TRBD2|-
CASSLASGGVVDTQYF
TGTGCCAGCAGCTTAGCGTCCGGGGGGGTGGTAGATACGCAGTATTTT
>TRBV30|TRBJ1-3|-|-
CAGGYGGGNTIYF
TGTGCCGGCGGCTACGGTGGGGGAAACACCATATATTTT
>TRBV5-4|TRBJ2-7|TRBD1|-
CASSFPGGADEQYF
TGTGCCAGCAGCTTTCCAGGGGGCGCGGACGAGCAGTACTTC
>TRBV5-1|TRBJ1-2|-|-
CASTLTAGPYGYTF
TGCGCCAGCACCCTGACTGCGGGGCCCTATGGCTACACCTTC
>TRBV7-7|TRBJ2-5|TRBD2|-
CASSSGLALETQYF
TGTGCCAGCAGCTCCGGACTAGCTTTAGAGACCCAGTACTTC
>TRBV30|TRBJ2-5|-|few
CAWSVRVRRGQETQYF
TGTGCCTGGAGTGTAAGGGTACGGCGGGGCCAAGAGACCCAGTACTTC
>TRBV5-1|TRBJ2-3|-|few
CASSLAFGGRTDTQYF
TGCGCCAGCAGCTTGGCCTTTGGGGGCAGGACAGATACGCAGTATTTT
>TRBV12-5|TRBJ1-2|-|once
CASGLGVSDYGYTF
TGTGCTAGTGGTTTGGGAGTATCTGACTATGGCTACACCTTC
>TRBV19|TRBJ2-5|-|-
CASTGVGETQYF
TGTGCCAGTACAGGGGTTGGAGAGACCCAGTACTTC
>TRBV7-8|TRBJ1-3|-|-
CASSSHREGTRNTIYF
TGTGCCAGCAGCTCCCACAGGGAAGGTACTAGAAACACCATATATTTT
>TRBV4-2|TRBJ2-3|TRBD2|-
CASSQESVRGLAHTDTQYF
TGTGCCAGCAGCCAAGAGTCTGTCAGAGGACTAGCCCACACAGATACGCAGTATTTT
>TRBV5-1|TRBJ1-1|-|many
CASTKSTGNTEAFF
TGCGCCAGCACCAAATCGACAGGGAACACTGAAGCTTTCTTT
>TRBV7-6|TRBJ2-5|TRBD1|-
CASSLATGGQETQYF
TGTGCCAGCAGCTTAGCGACAGGGGGGCAAGAGACCCAGTACTTC
>TRBV7-7|TRBJ1-1|-|-
CASSLYWGDTEAFF
TGTGCTAGCAGCTTATATTGGGGGGACACTGAAGCTTTCTTT
>TRBV6-1|TRBJ2-7|TRBD1|-
CASSGPGQGTYEQYF
TGTGCCAGCAGTGGACCGGGACAGGGAACCTACGAGCAGTACTTC
>TRBV9|TRBJ1-6|-|-
CASSVATGWGSPLHF
TGTGCCAGCAGCGTAGCTACAGGGTGGGGTTCACCCCTCCACTTT
>TRBV27|TRBJ2-7|TRBD1|-
CASRHRQGFHEQYF
TGTGCCAGCAGACACCGACAGGGTTTCCACGAGCAGTACTTC
>TRBV2|TRBJ2-2|TRBD2|-
CASSSGLAGNTGELFF
TGTGCCAGCAGTTCGGGACTAGCGGGGAACACCGGGGAGCTGTTTTTT
>TRBV4-1|TRBJ2-1|TRBD1|-
CASSQVPGQIYNEQFF
TGCGCCAGCAGCCAAGTTCCGGGACAGATTTACAATGAGCAGTTCTTC
>TRBV6-1|TRBJ1-5|TRBD1|-
CASSEGGGQAPSRPQHF
TGTGCCAGCAGTGAAGGAGGGGGACAGGCTCCAAGCAGGCCCCAGCATTTT
>TRBV14|TRBJ1-5|TRBD1|-
CASSQETFGQGVSNQPQHF
TGTGCCAGCAGCCAAGAAACTTTTGGACAGGGGGTTAGCAATCAGCCCCAGCATTTT
>TRBV12-5|TRBJ2-5|-|once
CASGFGLVGETQYF
TGTGCTAGTGGTTTTGGGCTGGTCGGCGAGACCCAGTACTTC
>TRBV4-1|TRBJ1-2|TRBD1|-
CASSRQGPNYGYTF
TGCGCCAGCAGCCGACAGGGGCCTAACTATGGCTACACCTTC
>TRBV14|TRBJ1-4|-|-
CASSQELESQGNEKLFF
TGTGCCAGCAGCCAAGAGCTCGAAAGCCAGGGCAATGAAAAACTGTTTTTT
>TRBV2|TRBJ2-3|TRBD2|-
CASRRPSGGQDTQYF
TGTGCCAGCCGTAGGCCTAGCGGGGGCCAGGATACGCAGTATTTT
>TRBV18|TRBJ2-6|-|-
CASSPLDTGSGANVLTF
TGTGCCAGCTCACCGCTAGATACAGGGTCTGGGGCCAACGTCCTGACTTTC
>TRBV5-1|TRBJ1-4|-|-
CASSLAGVEKLFF
TGCGCCAGCAGCTTGGCGGGTGTCGAAAAACTGTTTTTT
>TRBV6-6|TRBJ1-5|-|-
CASTGGWNQPQHF
TGTGCCAGCACGGGGGGGTGGAATCAGCCCCAGCATTTT
>TRBV27|TRBJ1-2|TRBD1|few
CASRHSGTGVLSFYGYTF
TGTGCCAGCAGACACTCCGGGACAGGGGTCCTCTCATTCTATGGCTACACCTTC
>TRBV30|TRBJ1-1|-|-
CAWSVLTEAFF
TGTGCCTGGAGTGTACTCACTGAAGCTTTCTTT
>TRBV19|TRBJ2-1|TRBD1|-
CASSPQQGARGNEQFF
TGTGCCAGTAGCCCACAACAGGGGGCTAGGGGGAATGAGCAGTTCTTC
>TRBV6-5|TRBJ1-2|-|once
CASSYDRGYGYTF
TGTGCCAGCAGTTACGACAGAGGCTATGGCTACACCTTC
>TRBV6-1|TRBJ2-7|-|few
CASSESGRQGEQYF
TGTGCCAGCAGTGAATCGGGGAGGCAGGGCGAGCAGTACTTC
>TRBV2|TRBJ2-7|TRBD1|-
CASRAGQGALKGNEQYF
TGTGCCAGCAGGGCCGGACAGGGGGCCCTGAAGGGTAACGAGCAGTACTTC
>TRBV6-1|TRBJ1-2|TRBD1|-
CASSPGTGNYGYTF
TGTGCCAGCAGTCCCGGGACAGGGAACTATGGCTACACCTTC
>TRBV4-1|TRBJ2-3|-|-
CASSQDPFTQYF
TGCGCCAGCAGCCAAGATCCTTTTACGCAGTATTTT
>TRBV6-5|TRBJ1-1|-|-
CASSKEAGEAFF
TGTGCCAGCAGCAAGGAGGCGGGGGAAGCTTTCTTT
>TRBV30|TRBJ1-2|-|once
CALWGGDGYTF
TGTGCCTTGTGGGGGGGGGATGGCTACACCTTC
>TRBV30|TRBJ2-7|TRBD1|-
CAWTGTAIGKQYF
TGTGCCTGGACCGGGACAGCAATAGGGAAGCAGTACTTC
>TRBV11-1|TRBJ2-3|-|once
CASRKRDSDTQYF
TGTGCCAGCCGAAAGCGAGACTCAGATACGCAGTATTTT
>TRBV6-4|TRBJ2-7|-|-
CASSTWGDRSYEQYF
TGTGCCAGCAGTACTTGGGGGGACAGATCGTACGAGCAGTACTTC
>TRBV5-6|TRBJ1-3|-|-
CASGWRLLGGNTIYF
TGTGCCAGCGGCTGGAGGCTTTTGGGCGGAAACACCATATATTTT